The 17 T cell receptor beta chains given below trace back to one sample, sequenced in a study of T-cell memory formation after mild COVID-19 (dated by TCRdb to the early 2020s). The library was prepared using 5' RACE. The run used an Illumina NovaSeq 6000. TCRdb passed the public sequencing reads through fastp at Q25 and MiXCR, retaining productive beta sequences. When rows share a CDR3 protein, they turn into one entry using the most common DNA and genes. The sample yields some 330,000 distinct CDR3 sequences; under 25% were counted once. The top ten clonotypes cover 12% of the sample. The specimen was PBMCs or a T cell subset sorted from them (not recorded which). The receptors here all came from an adult woman who had mild COVID-19 (a few samples of this study predate the infection). The sample titles of this study are shuffled in the database, so cell type and time point are left out; the donor was told from shared clones.

The chain combines TRBV5-6 with TRBJ1-1; D gene uncertain. This CDR3 has 12 residues. CDR1 is SGHDT, CDR2 YYEEEE, per germline. The ends were cut back, 0 bases at V and 9 bases at J, with 9 bases in the middle. This chain's CDR3 is CASSLGTVQAFF. In nucleotides, the CDR3 is TGTGCCAGCAGCTTGGGGACGGTCCAAGCTTTCTTT.

V usage is TRBV3-1 and J usage is TRBJ2-2; possibly TRBD1 for D (6 bases). This CDR3 region has 17 residues. Germline V gene lookup returns CDR1 LGHDT and CDR2 YNNKEL (reference sequence). Between the trimmed V and J ends, which lost 3 bases and 6 bases, there was a span of 20 bases. The CDR3 region has the DNA TGTGCCAGCAGCCAGGTGGGGGACACCCACGGCGCCGGGGAGCTGTTTTTT. Protein sequence: CASSQVGDTHGAGELFF.

This chain uses TRBV5-6 with TRBJ2-6; D call uncertain. Germline values: CDR1 SGHDT, CDR2 YYEEEE. V lost 1 base and J lost 0, with 11 bases in between. The CDR3 runs to 17 residues. Here the CDR3 DNA reads TGTGCCAGCAGCTTGCCGCTTCTATTCTCTGGGGCCAACGTCCTGACTTTC. This codes for CASSLPLLFSGANVLTF.

In this sample, this clonotype turned up a few times. This chain links TRBV5-1 with TRBJ2-5; possible D gene TRBD1, 6 bases. V was clipped by 7 bases and J by 2 bases, with 15 bases between them. The CDR3 runs 14 residues. Germline loops: CDR1 SGHRS, CDR2 YFSETQ. CDR3 region: CASYPGQPQETQYF. CDR3 in DNA: TGCGCCAGCTACCCGGGACAACCACAAGAGACCCAGTACTTC.

The V call is TRBV4-1, the J call TRBJ1-5; 10 bases align to TRBD1. Trimming cost V 3 bases and J 7 bases; bases outside gene matches: 6. Germline-derived CDR1 and CDR2 are MGHRA and YSYEKL. The CDR3 covers 15 residues. The CDR3, as DNA: TGCGCCAGCAGCCAGGCCGGGACAGGGGACCAGCCCCAGCATTTT. This gives the protein CASSQAGTGDQPQHF.

There are a few counts of this clonotype. The J gene is TRBJ2-3, the V gene TRBV12-3 or TRBV12-4; perhaps TRBD2 as D (5 bases). The CDR3 extends over 14 amino acids. V shed 7 bases and J shed 1 base, with 12 bases lying between them. The DNA for the CDR3 is TGTGCCAGCACCAGAACCGGGGGCACAGATACGCAGTATTTT. Translated: CASTRTGGTDTQYF.

This clonotype was seen more than once but under ten times. The V gene is TRBV5-1, the J gene TRBJ2-5; 8 positions agree with TRBD1. Losses at the gene ends were 4 bases for V and 5 bases for J; bases not matched to a gene: 7. The CDR3 has 14 amino acids. Germline loops: CDR1 SGHRS, CDR2 YFSETQ. The CDR3 is CASSDGRGPETQYF. Here the CDR3 DNA reads TGCGCCAGCAGCGACGGCAGGGGGCCTGAGACCCAGTACTTC.

J is TRBJ2-1 and V is TRBV7-2; TRBD2 agrees at 12 bases. V trimming: 5 bases; J trimming: 8 bases; junction bases outside the gene matches: 4. The CDR3 contains 14 residues. The V gene's germline CDR1 is SGHTA and CDR2 FQGNSA. In nucleotides, the CDR3 is TGTGCCAGCAGCCCACTAGCGGGAGGTCATGAGCAGTTCTTC. It is translated as CASSPLAGGHEQFF.

The table lists this clonotype with a few counts. This chain links TRBV11-2 with TRBJ2-2; D remains ambiguous. CDR1 is SGHAT and CDR2 is FQNNGV in the germline V gene. The CDR3 is made up of 15 amino acids. With 7 bases removed from V and 1 base from J, the gap between germline ends came to 13 bases. The CDR3 nucleotides are TGTGCCAGCACCCGCCTGTCAGGGAACACCGGGGAGCTGTTTTTT. Encoded protein: CASTRLSGNTGELFF. The whole variable domain, filled in from reference TRBV11-2 and TRBJ2-2, reads EAGVAQSPRYKIIEKRQSVAFWCNPISGHATLYWYQQILGQGPKLLIQFQNNGVVDDSQLPKDRFSAERLKGVDSTLKIQPAKLEDSAVYLCASTRLSGNTGELFFGEGSRLTVL.

This clonotype was observed a few times. The CDR3 sequence is CSVKQASNYGYTF. In nucleotides, the CDR3 is TGCAGCGTTAAACAGGCTTCTAACTATGGCTACACCTTC. The rearrangement links TRBV29-1 to TRBJ1-2; weak D call: TRBD1 (5 bases). CDR1 and CDR2 from the germline V gene are SQVTM and ANQGSEA. There are 13 residues in the CDR3. V lost 5 bases to trimming and J lost 0 bases, with 10 bases between them.

About this clonotype itself: Relative to the germline gene, one junction end is altered; a read error may explain this. This chain's CDR3 is CASSPLDRRFTAFF. The CDR3 DNA sequence: TGTGCTAGCAGCCCGTTAGACAGGCGGTTTACAGCTTTCTTT. V and J are TRBV7-7 and TRBJ1-1; tentatively, D is TRBD1 (6 bases). The CDR3 runs 14 residues. Germline-derived CDR1 and CDR2 are SSHAT and FNYEAQ (reference sequence). Full variable domain (rest looked up from reference TRBV7-7 and TRBJ1-1): GAGVSQSPRYKVTKRGQDVTLRCDPISSHATLYWYQQALGQGPEFLTYFNYEAQPDKSGLPSDRFSAERPEGSISTLTIQRTEQRDSAMYRCASSPLDRRFTAFFGQGTRLTVV.

This clonotype came up a few times. V gene TRBV7-9 combines with J gene TRBJ2-7, with 10 nucleotides matching TRBD1. Germline loops: CDR1 SEHNR, CDR2 FQNEAQ (reference sequence). The CDR3 sequence is 18 residues long. The V gene end was trimmed by 1 base and the J gene end by 4 bases; junction bases not matched to a gene: 13. CDR3 sequence: CASSLGRWGTGETYEQYF. For the CDR3, the DNA is TGTGCCAGCAGCTTAGGGCGGTGGGGGACAGGGGAAACGTACGAGCAGTACTTC.

The V and J genes are TRBV29-1 and TRBJ2-3; D gene uncertain. The germline CDR1 and CDR2 sequences are SQVTM and ANQGSEA. The CDR3 totals 13 residues. The ends were cut back, 4 bases at V and 0 bases at J, with 8 bases in the middle. CDR3 region: CSVAVDSTDTQYF. The CDR3 DNA sequence: TGCAGCGTTGCTGTGGATAGCACAGATACGCAGTATTTT.

The V call is TRBV11-3, the J call TRBJ2-7; 10 bases line up with TRBD2. V shed 4 bases and J 5 bases; nucleotides not matched to a gene: 5. CDR3 length: 14 residues. In germline, CDR1 is SGHNT, CDR2 YENEEA. CDR3 sequence: CASSSTLAGDEQYF. CDR3 DNA: TGTGCCAGCAGCTCCACCCTAGCGGGAGACGAGCAGTACTTC.

The genes are TRBV9 and TRBJ2-5, with D maybe TRBD2 (7 bases). V was cut by 4 bases and J by 2 bases, with 12 bases left in between. CDR1 is SGDLS, CDR2 YYNGEE, per germline. CDR3 length equals 14 residues. CDR3 sequence: CASSTGTKQETQYF. CDR3 bases: TGTGCCAGCAGCACAGGGACTAAACAAGAGACCCAGTACTTC.

This clonotype was detected only a few times. The chain carries TRBV6-6 and TRBJ1-2; no definite D call. The CDR3 length is 16 residues. In germline, CDR1 is MNHNY, CDR2 SVGAGI (reference sequence). The ends were cut back, 5 bases at V and 0 bases at J, with 16 bases in the middle. In DNA, the CDR3 is TGTGCCAGCAGTGCTGAGCCAGACCTAGCTAACTATGGCTACACCTTC. Its translation: CASSAEPDLANYGYTF.

The V and J genes are TRBV4-1 and TRBJ1-6; D perhaps matches TRBD1 (5 bases). CDR3 length: 15 residues. Germline V gene data show CDR1 as MGHRA and CDR2 as YSYEKL. Trimming removed 5 bases from V and 8 bases from J, with 16 bases in between. Here the CDR3 reads CASSTGGVVYSPLHF. CDR3 coding DNA: TGCGCCAGCAGCACGGGGGGGGTCGTTTATTCACCCCTCCACTTT.